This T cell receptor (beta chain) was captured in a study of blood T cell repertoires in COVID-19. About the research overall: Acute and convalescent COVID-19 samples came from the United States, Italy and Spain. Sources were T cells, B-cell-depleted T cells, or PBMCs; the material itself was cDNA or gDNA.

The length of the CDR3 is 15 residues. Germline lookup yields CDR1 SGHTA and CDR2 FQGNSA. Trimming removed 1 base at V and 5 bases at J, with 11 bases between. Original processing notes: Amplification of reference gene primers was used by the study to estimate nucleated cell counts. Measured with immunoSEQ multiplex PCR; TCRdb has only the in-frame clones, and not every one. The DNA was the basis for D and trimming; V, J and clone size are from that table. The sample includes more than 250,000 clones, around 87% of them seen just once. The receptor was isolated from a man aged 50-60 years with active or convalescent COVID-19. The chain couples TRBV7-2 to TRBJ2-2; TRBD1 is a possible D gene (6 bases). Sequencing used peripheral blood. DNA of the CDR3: TGTGCCAGCAGCTTAGAGGGGACATATACCGGGGAGCTGTTTTTT. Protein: CASSLEGTYTGELFF.